The present TCR beta chain was sequenced within a study of tumor T cells in aggressive B-cell lymphoma (dated by TCRdb to the late 2010s). As concerns this clone: Its specific antigen is unknown. There are no base qualities to consult, and no much larger clone falls within one base.

The library was obtained by the immunoSEQ multiplex PCR assay. In its TCRdb copy, this immuneACCESS table keeps in-frame sequences only and misses some clones. Where compared with another copy, unresolved V genes explain less than half of these, and the others have no known cause. Recorded for this sample are 2,000 to 3,000 clones; about 90% of them occurred a single time. Around 4.5% of the sample is held by the ten biggest clonotypes. There are 16 amino acids in the CDR3, from cysteine to phenylalanine inclusive. The entry retains the CDR3 DNA only, 48 bases that are in frame from base 1. The junction shows trimming of 6 bases on V and 10 bases on J, plus 22 bases between the germline ends. The CDR1 and CDR2 encoded by the germline V gene are MDHEN and SYDVKM.

This sequence was found in an adult with diffuse large B cell lymphoma. Sequences were obtained from tumor tissue. The sequence links TRBV28 to TRBJ1-6; the D gene assignment is ambiguous. The nucleotide sequence is TGTGCCAGCAGACGCAGCGGCAATCTCAGGTCCTCACCCCTCCACTTT. It translates as CASRRSGNLRSSPLHF.